The 11 T cell receptor beta chains reported below all come from one sample, sequenced in a study of blood T cells in healthy people across ages. Primed by a sample-barcoded 5' primer and a J-beta primer mix, a second PCR proceeded for 7 to 11 cycles. TCRdb fed the 5' RACE reads into MiXCR, producing one record per CDR3 protein. There are hundreds of thousands of distinct CDR3 sequences in the sample; about half occur only once, and around a third lies in the top ten. Source material: blood. All receptors derive from an older woman in good health.

This clonotype was recorded a few times. V and J are TRBV18 and TRBJ1-5; 11 bases line up with TRBD1. Per the germline V gene, CDR1 is KGHSH and CDR2 is LQKENI. This CDR3 is 15 amino acids long. J was trimmed by 8 bases and V by 1 base; bases with no gene match: 4. The CDR3 DNA is TGTGCCAGCTCACCACGGACAGGGGGCGGTGAGCCCCAGCATTTT. This gives the protein CASSPRTGGGEPQHF. Variable domain in full (rest from reference TRBV18 and TRBJ1-5): NAGVMQNPRHLVRRRGQEARLRCSPMKGHSHVYWYRQLPEEGLKFMVYLQKENIIDESGMPKERFSAEFPKEGPSILRIQQVVRGDSAAYFCASSPRTGGGEPQHFGDGTRLSIL.

V and J are TRBV5-1 and TRBJ2-3; 9 nucleotides match TRBD2. CDR3 length: 20 amino acids. The junction had 28 bases not matched to a gene; V was cut back by 4 bases and J by 10 bases. Germline V gene lookup returns CDR1 SGHRS and CDR2 YFSETQ. As DNA, the CDR3 is TGCGCCAGCAGCCCGACGGGACTAGCAAGGGTGCAAGGGGGATCTCTAGCGCAGTATTTT. This sequence encodes CASSPTGLARVQGGSLAQYF.

This clonotype was seen a handful of times. The J gene is TRBJ2-3, the V gene TRBV20-1, with a possible D match to TRBD2 (6 bases). Germline CDR1 reads DFQATT; CDR2 reads SNEGSKA (reference sequence). V gave up 6 bases and J gave up 6 bases, with 10 bases separating them. The CDR3 is 11 residues long. The CDR3: CSAGGSDTQYF. For the CDR3, the DNA is TGCAGTGCCGGAGGGTCGGATACGCAGTATTTT.

The chain is built from TRBV6-6 and TRBJ1-4, with no clear D. Germline values: CDR1 MNHNY, CDR2 SVGAGI (reference sequence). CDR3 length: 12 amino acids. V shed 2 bases and J shed 8 bases, with 6 bases lying between them. Here the CDR3 reads CASSYSWEKLFF. As DNA, the CDR3 is TGTGCCAGCAGTTACAGTTGGGAAAAACTGTTTTTT.

The sample holds many counts of this clonotype. The rearrangement uses TRBV29-1 and TRBJ2-5; TRBD2 agrees at 15 bases. Germline CDR1 is SQVTM and CDR2 is ANQGSEA. This CDR3 region has 17 residues. With V trimmed by 1 base and J by 5 bases, 8 bases remained unmatched. This CDR3 reads CSVEGTSGRALPETQYF. CDR3 in DNA: TGCAGCGTTGAAGGGACTAGCGGGAGGGCCTTACCCGAGACCCAGTACTTC.

V usage is TRBV7-2 and J usage is TRBJ1-4; D is uncertain. This CDR3 is built from 13 residues. Germline V CDR1 and CDR2: SGHTA, FQGNSA. V was clipped by 5 bases and J by 7 bases, with 11 bases between them. In nucleotides, the CDR3 is TGTGCCAGCAGCCCCAGTTTGCGTGAAAAACTGTTTTTT. Protein sequence: CASSPSLREKLFF.

The chain has TRBV29-1 and TRBJ1-1, with D possibly matching TRBD1 (5 bases). The germline gives CDR1 SQVTM, CDR2 ANQGSEA. The V gene lost 7 bases and the J gene lost 10 bases, with 22 bases spanning the gap. The CDR3 totals 13 residues. The CDR3 protein is CSGANAAPQGAFF. The CDR3 nucleotides are TGCAGCGGCGCCAACGCCGCACCCCAGGGAGCTTTCTTT.

The chain employs TRBV10-3 and TRBJ2-7, with TRBD1 identical over 7 bases. The CDR3 is made up of 13 amino acids. In germline, CDR1 is ENHRY, CDR2 SYGVKD. The V and J ends lost 5 bases and 5 bases, in that order; junction bases with no gene match: 6. The CDR3 DNA reads TGTGCCATCAGTCCCGGGACAGCCGACGAGCAGTACTTC. Translation: CAISPGTADEQYF.

The V gene is TRBV29-1, the J gene TRBJ2-7; 8 bases match TRBD1. The J call could be wrong; TRBJ2-5 is a better fit for the DNA end. CDR1 and CDR2 from the germline V gene are SQVTM and ANQGSEA. The CDR3 covers 14 residues. CDR3 DNA: TGCAGCGTTGAGGGGACAGGTACTGAGGAGACCCAGTACTTC. Translating gives CSVEGTGTEETQYF.

This clonotype appeared many times. The genes are TRBV24-1 and TRBJ2-5; 12 bases match TRBD2. The CDR3 totals 18 residues. Germline lookup yields CDR1 KGHDR and CDR2 SFDVKD. Trimming removed 4 bases from V and 0 bases from J; junction bases left unmatched: 8. This chain's CDR3 is CATSDPGTSGPYQETQYF. CDR3 DNA sequence: TGTGCCACCAGTGACCCCGGGACTAGCGGGCCGTACCAAGAGACCCAGTACTTC.

The rearrangement uses TRBV20-1 and TRBJ2-7; D gene unclear. The CDR3 contains 15 residues. Germline V CDR1 and CDR2: DFQATT, SNEGSKA (reference sequence). Trimming took 3 bases from V and 2 from J, leaving 17 bases between them. Written as DNA, the CDR3 is TGCAGTGCTAGTCGGCCCCATTCAAGGACCTACGAGCAGTACTTC. It encodes CSASRPHSRTYEQYF.